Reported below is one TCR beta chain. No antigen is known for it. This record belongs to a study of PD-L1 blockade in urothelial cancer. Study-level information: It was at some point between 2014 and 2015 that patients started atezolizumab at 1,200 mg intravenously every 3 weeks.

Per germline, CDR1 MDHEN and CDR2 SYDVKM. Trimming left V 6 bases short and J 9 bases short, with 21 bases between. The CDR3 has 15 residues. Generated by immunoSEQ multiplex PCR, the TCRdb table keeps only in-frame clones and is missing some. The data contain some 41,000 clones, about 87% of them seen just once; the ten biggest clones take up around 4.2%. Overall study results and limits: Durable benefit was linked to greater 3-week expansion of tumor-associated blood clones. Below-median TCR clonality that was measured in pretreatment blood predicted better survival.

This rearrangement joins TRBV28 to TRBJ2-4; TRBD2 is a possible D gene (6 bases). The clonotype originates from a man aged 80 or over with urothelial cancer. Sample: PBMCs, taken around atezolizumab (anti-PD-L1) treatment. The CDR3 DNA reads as TGTGCCAGCAGGCCTCCTACCGGCGGGGCTAGCATTCAGTACTTC. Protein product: CASRPPTGGASIQYF.